This note documents a single TCR beta chain sequence. The data are from a study of neurological immune-mediated disorders. The V gene's germline CDR1 is KGHSY and CDR2 FQNENV. Trimming pared 0 bases from V and 7 bases from J, leaving 8 bases between. The CDR3 runs to 13 residues. From the 5' RACE reads, TCRdb called clonotypes with MiXCR, one entry per CDR3 protein. The sample shows 60,000 to 85,000 distinct CDR3 sequences, roughly 4.8% of them seen only once. The sequenced material came from PBMCs. V is TRBV16 and J is TRBJ2-3; D not certain. The source of this sequence is a woman aged 70-85 years with multiple sclerosis. This CDR3 is CASSQSHSNTQYF. As DNA, the CDR3 is TGTGCCAGCAGCCAATCGCATTCGAATACGCAGTATTTT.